The T cell receptor (beta chain) described here comes from a study of control samples from healthy donors and cancer patients. Trimming shortened V by 0 bases and J by 3 bases, and 11 bases separated the two germline ends. This CDR3 is 15 amino acids long. Germline V gene sequence: CDR1 LGHNA, CDR2 YSLEER. This table comes from immunoSEQ multiplex PCR, and its TCRdb copy is limited to in-frame clones, with some not included. The table has about 130,000 clones, 92% seen once. The J gene is TRBJ1-1, the V gene TRBV4-3; D perhaps matches TRBD1 (6 bases). The clonotype comes from a man aged 80 or over with head and neck cancer. The sample taken for sequencing was PBMCs. CDR3 protein: CASSQDGGADTEAFF. The CDR3 nucleotides read TGCGCCAGCAGCCAAGATGGGGGGGCGGACACTGAAGCTTTCTTT.